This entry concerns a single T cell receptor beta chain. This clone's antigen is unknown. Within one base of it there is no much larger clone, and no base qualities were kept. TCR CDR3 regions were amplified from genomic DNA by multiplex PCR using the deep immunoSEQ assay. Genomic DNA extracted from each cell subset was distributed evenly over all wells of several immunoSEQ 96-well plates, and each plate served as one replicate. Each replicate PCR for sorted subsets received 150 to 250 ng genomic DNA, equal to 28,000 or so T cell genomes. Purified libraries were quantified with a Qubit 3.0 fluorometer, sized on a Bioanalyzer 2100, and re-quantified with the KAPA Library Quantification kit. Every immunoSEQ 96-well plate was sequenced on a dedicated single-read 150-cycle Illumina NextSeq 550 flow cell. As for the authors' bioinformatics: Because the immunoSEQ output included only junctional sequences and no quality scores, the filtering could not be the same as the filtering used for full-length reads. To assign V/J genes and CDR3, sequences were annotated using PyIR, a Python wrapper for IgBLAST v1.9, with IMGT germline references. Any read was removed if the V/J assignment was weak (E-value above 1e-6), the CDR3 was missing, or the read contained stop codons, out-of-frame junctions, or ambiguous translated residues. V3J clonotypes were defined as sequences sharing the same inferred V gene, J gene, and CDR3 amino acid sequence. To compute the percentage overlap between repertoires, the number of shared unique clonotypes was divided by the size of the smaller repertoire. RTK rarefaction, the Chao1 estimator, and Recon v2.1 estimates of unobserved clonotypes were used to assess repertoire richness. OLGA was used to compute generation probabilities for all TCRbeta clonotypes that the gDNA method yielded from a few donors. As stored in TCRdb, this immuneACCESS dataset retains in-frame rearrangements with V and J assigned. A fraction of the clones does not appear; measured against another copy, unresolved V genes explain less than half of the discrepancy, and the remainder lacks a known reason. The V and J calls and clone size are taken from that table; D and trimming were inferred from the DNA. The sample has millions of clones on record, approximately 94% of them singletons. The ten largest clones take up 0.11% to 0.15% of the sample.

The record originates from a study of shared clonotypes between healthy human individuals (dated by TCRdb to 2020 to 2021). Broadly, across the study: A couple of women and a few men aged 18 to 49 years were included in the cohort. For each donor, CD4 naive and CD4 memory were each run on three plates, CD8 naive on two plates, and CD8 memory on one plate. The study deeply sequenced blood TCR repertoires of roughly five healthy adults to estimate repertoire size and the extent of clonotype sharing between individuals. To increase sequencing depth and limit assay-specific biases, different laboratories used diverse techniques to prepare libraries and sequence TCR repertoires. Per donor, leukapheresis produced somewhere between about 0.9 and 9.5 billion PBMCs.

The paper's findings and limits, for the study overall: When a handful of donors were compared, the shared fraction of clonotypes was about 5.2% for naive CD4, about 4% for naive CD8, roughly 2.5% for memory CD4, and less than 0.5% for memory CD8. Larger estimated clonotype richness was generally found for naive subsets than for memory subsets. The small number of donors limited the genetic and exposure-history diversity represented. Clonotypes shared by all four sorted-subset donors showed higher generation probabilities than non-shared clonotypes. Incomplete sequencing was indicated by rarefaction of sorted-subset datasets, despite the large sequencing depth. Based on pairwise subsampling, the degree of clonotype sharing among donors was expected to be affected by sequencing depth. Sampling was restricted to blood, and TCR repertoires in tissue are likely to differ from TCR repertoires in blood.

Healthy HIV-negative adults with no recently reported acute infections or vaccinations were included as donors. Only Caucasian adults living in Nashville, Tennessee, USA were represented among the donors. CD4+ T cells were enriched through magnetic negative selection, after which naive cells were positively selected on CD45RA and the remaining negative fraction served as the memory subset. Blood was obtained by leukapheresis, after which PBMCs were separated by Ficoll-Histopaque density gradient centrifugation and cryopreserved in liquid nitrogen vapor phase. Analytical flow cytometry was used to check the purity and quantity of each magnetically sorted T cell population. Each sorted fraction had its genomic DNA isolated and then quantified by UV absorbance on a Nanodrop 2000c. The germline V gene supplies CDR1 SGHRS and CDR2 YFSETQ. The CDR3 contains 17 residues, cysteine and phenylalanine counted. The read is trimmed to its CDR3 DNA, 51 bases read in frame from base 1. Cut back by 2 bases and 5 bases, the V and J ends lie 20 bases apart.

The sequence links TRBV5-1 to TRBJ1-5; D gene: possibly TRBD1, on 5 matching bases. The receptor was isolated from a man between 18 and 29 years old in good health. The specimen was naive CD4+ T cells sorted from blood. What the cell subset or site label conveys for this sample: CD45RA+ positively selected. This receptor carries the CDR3 CASSLPRDFRAHQPQHF. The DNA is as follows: TGCGCCAGCAGCTTACCCCGGGACTTTAGGGCTCATCAGCCCCAGCATTTT.